Below are 9 T cell receptor beta chains sequenced from a single sample in a study of cytomegalovirus exposure and HLA in healthy donors. Both 60 Vbeta primers and 13 Jbeta primers went into the PCR. The repertoire was sequenced with immunoSEQ multiplex PCR; TCRdb's copy has only in-frame clones and lacks some. The repertoire holds roughly 160,000 clones, with about 80% as singletons. Material: PBMCs. These TCRs come from a man aged 45-65 years in good health and CMV-seropositive.

The rearrangement uses TRBV14 and TRBJ2-3; TRBD2 aligns across 8 bases. V lost 0 bases to trimming and J lost 6 bases; unmatched junction nucleotides: 8. The germline gives CDR1 SGHDN, CDR2 FVKESK. This CDR3 has 16 amino acids. The CDR3 region has the DNA TGTGCCAGCAGCCAAGAAGGCCGGGGGGGCAGGGATACGCAGTATTTT. Translation gives CASSQEGRGGRDTQYF.

The chain is built from TRBV6-5 and TRBJ1-5; TRBD1 matches at 9 bases. The CDR3 contains 14 residues. Germline CDR1 and CDR2: MNHEY and SVGAGI. Unmatched junction bases numbered 8, after V lost 7 bases and J lost 7 bases. Here the CDR3 reads CASKAGTGYQPQHF. CDR3 nucleotide sequence: TGTGCCAGCAAGGCCGGGACAGGGTACCAGCCCCAGCATTTT.

The chain links TRBV7-6 to TRBJ1-5; a weak D match, TRBD1 (5 bases). Germline CDR1 is SGHVS and CDR2 is FNYEAQ. The CDR3 is 13 amino acids. The germline V and J ends were trimmed by 3 bases and 6 bases, with 9 bases remaining between them. The CDR3 sequence: CASSLGGTQPQHF. CDR3 DNA sequence: TGTGCCAGCAGCTTGGGGGGGACTCAGCCCCAGCATTTT.

CDR3 coding DNA: TGCAGCGCCAACAGGGGAACTAACTATGGCTACACCTTC. Translating gives CSANRGTNYGYTF. The V and J genes are TRBV29-1 and TRBJ1-2; 7 bases match TRBD1. J was trimmed by 0 bases and V by 7 bases; bases with no gene match: 5. Germline values: CDR1 SQVTM, CDR2 ANQGSEA. The CDR3 contains 13 residues.

The chain couples TRBV7-2 to TRBJ1-2, with 12 bases lining up with TRBD1. CDR3 length equals 15 residues. Germline V gene sequence: CDR1 SGHTA, CDR2 FQGNSA. With 5 bases clipped from V and 5 bases from J, the junction kept 6 bases outside the gene matches. The CDR3 bases are TGTGCCAGCAGCCGGGGACAGGGGGCAGATTATGGCTACACCTTC. Its translation: CASSRGQGADYGYTF. The entire variable domain, with the rest obtained from reference TRBV7-2 and TRBJ1-2, is as follows: GAGVSQSPSNKVTEKGKDVELRCDPISGHTALYWYRQSLGQGLEFLIYFQGNSAPDKSGLPSDRFSAERTGGSVSTLTIQRTQQEDSAVYLCASSRGQGADYGYTFGSGTRLTVV.

This clone was counted only a few times. V is TRBV15 and J is TRBJ2-7; D may be TRBD2 (6 bases). This CDR3 has 13 residues. Deletions cut 7 bases from V and 4 bases from J, with 14 bases between. The germline gives CDR1 LNHNV, CDR2 YYDKDF (reference sequence). CDR3 coding DNA: TGTGCCACCAATGCGGGCGCGGGGTACGAGCAGTACTTC. Its translation is CATNAGAGYEQYF.

The chain couples TRBV5-1 to TRBJ1-6; perhaps TRBD1 as D (6 bases). Germline V gene lookup returns CDR1 SGHRS and CDR2 YFSETQ. Trimming left V 1 base short and J 7 bases short, with 12 bases between. The CDR3 extends over 15 amino acids. The CDR3 spells CASSLLTGTNSPLHF. In DNA, the CDR3 is TGCGCCAGCAGCTTGTTGACCGGGACAAATTCACCCCTCCACTTT.

This clone was seen once. This chain links TRBV7-9 with TRBJ2-1; 14 bases agree with TRBD2. The CDR3 contains 18 residues. Per germline, CDR1 SEHNR and CDR2 FQNEAQ (reference sequence). V was clipped by 5 bases and J by 4 bases; unmatched bases: 10. CDR3 DNA: TGTGCCAGCAGCCCCAAACAGGGACTAGCGGGGGCTTACAATGAGCAGTTCTTC. Its translation is CASSPKQGLAGAYNEQFF.

The chain joins TRBV6-1 to TRBJ1-5; possibly TRBD1 for D (5 bases). Germline values: CDR1 MNHNS, CDR2 SASEGT. V was pared by 1 base and J by 6 bases, with 10 bases between. The CDR3 has 14 residues. DNA of the CDR3: TGTGCCAGCAGTGAAGAGGTAGGGGCTCAGCCCCAGCATTTT. Its translation is CASSEEVGAQPQHF.